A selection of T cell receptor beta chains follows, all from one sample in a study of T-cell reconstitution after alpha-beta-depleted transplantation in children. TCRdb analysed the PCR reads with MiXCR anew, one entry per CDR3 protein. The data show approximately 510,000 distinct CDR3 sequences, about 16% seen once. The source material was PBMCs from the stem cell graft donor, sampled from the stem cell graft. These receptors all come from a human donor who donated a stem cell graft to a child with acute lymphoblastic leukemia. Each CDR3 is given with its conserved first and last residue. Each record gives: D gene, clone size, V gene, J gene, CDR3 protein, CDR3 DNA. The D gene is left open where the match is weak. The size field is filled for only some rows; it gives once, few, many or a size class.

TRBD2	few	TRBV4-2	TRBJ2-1	CASSQGEAGGNEQFF	TGTGCCAGCAGCCAAGGAGAAGCGGGAGGCAATGAGCAGTTCTTC
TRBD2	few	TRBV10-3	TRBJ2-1	CAISGASGSDEQFF	TGTGCCATCAGTGGGGCTAGCGGCAGTGATGAGCAGTTCTTC
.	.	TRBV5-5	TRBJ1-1	CASALSGGTGTEAFF	TGTGCCAGCGCTTTGTCCGGGGGAACGGGCACTGAAGCTTTCTTT
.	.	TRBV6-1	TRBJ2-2	CASKRGVNTGELFF	TGTGCCAGCAAACGCGGGGTGAACACCGGGGAGCTGTTTTTT
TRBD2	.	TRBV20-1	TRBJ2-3	CSAFGLAETSTDTQYF	TGCAGTGCTTTTGGACTAGCGGAAACTAGCACAGATACGCAGTATTTT
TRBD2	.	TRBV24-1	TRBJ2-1	CATSGGLAGSYNEQFF	TGTGCCACCAGTGGGGGACTAGCGGGATCCTACAATGAGCAGTTCTTC
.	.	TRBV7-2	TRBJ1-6	CASSLSSGTPLHF	TGTGCCAGCAGCCTCAGCTCAGGGACACCCCTCCACTTT
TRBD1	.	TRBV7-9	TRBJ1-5	CASSRSQGAGQPQHF	TGTGCCAGCAGCCGTTCACAGGGGGCGGGTCAGCCCCAGCATTTT
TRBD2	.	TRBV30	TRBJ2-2	CAWIGAGGATGELFF	TGTGCCTGGATAGGAGCGGGAGGAGCCACCGGGGAGCTGTTTTTT
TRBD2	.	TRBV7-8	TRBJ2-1	CASSLGGGSNEQFF	TGTGCCAGCAGCTTAGGGGGGGGTTCCAATGAGCAGTTCTTC
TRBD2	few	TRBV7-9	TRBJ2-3	CASSPGLAGGFTDTQYF	TGTGCCAGCAGCCCGGGACTAGCGGGAGGTTTCACAGATACGCAGTATTTT
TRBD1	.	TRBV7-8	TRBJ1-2	CASSPRDRGRVGYTF	TGTGCCAGCAGCCCGCGGGACAGGGGGCGAGTCGGCTACACCTTC
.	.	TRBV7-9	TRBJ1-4	CASSSRGLEKLFF	TGTGCCAGCAGCTCGAGGGGACTAGAAAAACTGTTTTTT
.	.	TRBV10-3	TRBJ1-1	CAISETQDLNTEAFF	TGTGCCATCAGTGAGACACAGGATTTGAACACTGAAGCTTTCTTT
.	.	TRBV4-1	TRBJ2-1	CASSQEGLQYNEQFF	TGCGCCAGCAGCCAAGAGGGGCTGCAATACAATGAGCAGTTCTTC
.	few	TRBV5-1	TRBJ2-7	CASSLFAASSYEQYF	TGCGCCAGCAGCTTGTTTGCGGCTAGCTCCTACGAGCAGTACTTC
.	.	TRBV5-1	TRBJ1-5	CASSLSPGGNQPQHF	TGCGCCAGCAGCCTGAGTCCGGGGGGCAATCAGCCCCAGCATTTT
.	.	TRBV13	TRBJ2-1	CASSIPTSSNEQFF	TGTGCCAGCAGCATACCCACTAGTTCGAATGAGCAGTTCTTC
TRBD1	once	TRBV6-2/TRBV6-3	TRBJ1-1	CASSPQGEGSNTEAFF	TGTGCCAGCAGCCCACAGGGGGAAGGTTCGAACACTGAAGCTTTCTTT
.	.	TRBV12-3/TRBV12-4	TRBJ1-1	CASSFTRNTEAFF	TGTGCCAGCAGTTTTACTCGGAACACTGAAGCTTTCTTT
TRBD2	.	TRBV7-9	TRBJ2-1	CASRSDSGIYNEQFF	TGTGCCAGCAGGTCGGATAGCGGGATATACAATGAGCAGTTCTTC
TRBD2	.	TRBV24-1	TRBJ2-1	CATSDSTSGPSYNEQFF	TGTGCCACCAGTGATTCGACTAGCGGGCCGTCCTACAATGAGCAGTTCTTC
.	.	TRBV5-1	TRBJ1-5	CASSPDRPNQPQHF	TGCGCCAGCAGCCCAGACAGACCCAATCAGCCCCAGCATTTT
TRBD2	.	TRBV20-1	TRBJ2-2	CSARELAGVRGGELFF	TGCAGTGCTAGAGAGTTGGCGGGAGTAAGGGGCGGGGAGCTGTTTTTT
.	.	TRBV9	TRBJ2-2	CASSLRTVQNTGELFF	TGTGCCAGCAGCCTACGGACCGTACAGAACACCGGGGAGCTGTTTTTT
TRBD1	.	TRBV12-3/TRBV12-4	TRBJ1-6	CASVLRTGRSPLHF	TGTGCCAGCGTCCTCCGGACAGGGCGCTCACCCCTCCACTTT
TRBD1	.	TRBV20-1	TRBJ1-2	CSASDRDYNYGYTF	TGCAGTGCTTCTGACAGGGATTATAACTATGGCTACACCTTC
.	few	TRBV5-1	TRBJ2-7	CASSFYGGSYEQYF	TGCGCCAGCAGCTTTTATGGGGGAAGCTACGAGCAGTACTTC
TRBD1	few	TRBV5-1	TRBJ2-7	CASSFAGTEMYEQYF	TGCGCCAGCAGCTTTGCCGGGACAGAGATGTACGAGCAGTACTTC
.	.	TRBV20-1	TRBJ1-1	CSARRDEAFF	TGCAGTGCTAGAAGGGATGAAGCTTTCTTT
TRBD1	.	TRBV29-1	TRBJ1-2	CSVEGLRDSAYGYTF	TGCAGCGTTGAAGGTTTAAGGGACAGCGCCTATGGCTACACCTTC
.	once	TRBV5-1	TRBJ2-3	CASSFQGTSGDTQYF	TGCGCCAGCAGCTTTCAGGGGACATCGGGGGATACGCAGTATTTT
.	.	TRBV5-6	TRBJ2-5	CASSWDGQETQYF	TGTGCCAGCAGCTGGGACGGGCAAGAGACCCAGTACTTC
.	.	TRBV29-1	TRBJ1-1	CSVMPDGTAFF	TGCAGCGTCATGCCGGACGGGACAGCTTTCTTT
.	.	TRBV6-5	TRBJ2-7	CASSYSQQIRLGEQYF	TGTGCCAGCAGTTACTCACAGCAGATTAGATTGGGCGAGCAGTACTTC
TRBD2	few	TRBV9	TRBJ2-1	CASSAGTSINEQFF	TGTGCCAGCAGCGCCGGGACTAGCATCAATGAGCAGTTCTTC
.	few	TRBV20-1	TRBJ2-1	CSAKQLAAFIREQFF	TGCAGTGCTAAGCAACTTGCGGCCTTCATCAGGGAGCAGTTCTTC
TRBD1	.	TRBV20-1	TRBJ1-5	CSARPSGTGVQPQHF	TGCAGTGCTAGACCATCCGGGACAGGGGTCCAGCCCCAGCATTTT
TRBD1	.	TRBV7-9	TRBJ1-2	CASSLPRTGSKGGYTF	TGTGCCAGCAGCTTACCTCGGACAGGGAGTAAGGGTGGCTACACCTTC
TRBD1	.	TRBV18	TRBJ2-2	CASSSARTGTGELFF	TGTGCCAGCTCATCGGCCAGGACAGGGACCGGGGAGCTGTTTTTT
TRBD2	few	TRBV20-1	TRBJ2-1	CSASPYNSRGDNEQFF	TGCAGTGCTAGCCCTTACAATAGCCGGGGGGACAATGAGCAGTTCTTC
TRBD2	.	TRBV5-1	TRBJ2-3	CASSLAGGSGTDTQYF	TGCGCCAGCAGCCTGGCCGGCGGGAGTGGCACAGATACGCAGTATTTT
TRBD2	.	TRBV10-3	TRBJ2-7	CAIRFASGRGYEQYF	TGTGCCATCAGGTTTGCTAGCGGGAGGGGCTACGAGCAGTACTTC
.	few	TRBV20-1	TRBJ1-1	CSADRQGTEAFF	TGCAGTGCAGATAGACAAGGCACTGAAGCTTTCTTT
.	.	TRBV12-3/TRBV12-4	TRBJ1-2	CASSPSGGYGYTF	TGTGCCAGCAGCCCCTCGGGGGGCTATGGCTACACCTTC
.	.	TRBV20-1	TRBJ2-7	CSAPRLDTDYEQYF	TGCAGTGCGCCTAGACTAGATACGGACTACGAGCAGTACTTC
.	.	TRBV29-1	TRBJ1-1	CSVLGRMNTEAFF	TGCAGCGTTCTGGGGCGCATGAACACTGAAGCTTTCTTT
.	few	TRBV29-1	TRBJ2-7	CSVMVGFYEQYF	TGCAGCGTTATGGTTGGTTTCTACGAGCAGTACTTC
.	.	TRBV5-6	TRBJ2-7	CASSLIGSEQYF	TGTGCCAGCAGCTTGATCGGGTCAGAGCAGTACTTC
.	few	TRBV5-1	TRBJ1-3	CASSFYRDPGNTIYF	TGCGCCAGCAGCTTCTACAGGGATCCCGGAAACACCATATATTTT
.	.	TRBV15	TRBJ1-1	CATSRHRPGQLTANTEAFF	TGTGCCACCAGCAGACATCGTCCGGGTCAGCTAACGGCGAACACTGAAGCTTTCTTT
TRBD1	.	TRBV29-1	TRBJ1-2	CSGYRGTGYGYTF	TGCAGCGGCTACAGGGGTACGGGCTATGGCTACACCTTC
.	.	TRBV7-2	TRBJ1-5	CASSLDWGLSNQPQHF	TGTGCCAGCAGCTTAGACTGGGGGTTGAGCAATCAGCCCCAGCATTTT